This entry is about one TCR beta chain. Its specificity is not known. Time point: pre-reinfection, 55 to 20 weeks before reinfection detection. No in vitro expansion preceded TCR sequencing of the sorted cells. Control naive CD8 T cells came from two donors at all three reinfection time points. These data are taken from a study of memory CD8 T cells in hepatitis C reinfection. For the study at large: A couple of donors cleared primary HCV but became chronic after reinfection. A positive HCV RNA test after two negatives ≥60 days apart defined reinfection. Study-wide findings and caveats: Four to six donors were too few for definitive public clonotype conclusions.

CDR3 size: 16 residues. Losses at the gene ends were 6 bases for V and 8 bases for J; bases not matched to a gene: 14. The germline CDR1 and CDR2 sequences are MGHRA and YSYEKL. Generated by immunoSEQ multiplex PCR, the TCRdb table keeps only in-frame clones and is missing some. The table lists approximately 52,000 clones, roughly 91% of them singletons. The rearrangement uses TRBV4-1 and TRBJ1-3, with 9 bases fitting TRBD1. What was sequenced was naive CD8+ T cells sorted from blood. The clonotype was recovered from a man aged 18-30 years with hepatitis C virus infection. The CDR3 is CASSGTGGGSGDTIYF. CDR3 coding DNA: TGCGCCAGCAGTGGAACAGGGGGCGGTTCGGGGGACACCATATATTTT.